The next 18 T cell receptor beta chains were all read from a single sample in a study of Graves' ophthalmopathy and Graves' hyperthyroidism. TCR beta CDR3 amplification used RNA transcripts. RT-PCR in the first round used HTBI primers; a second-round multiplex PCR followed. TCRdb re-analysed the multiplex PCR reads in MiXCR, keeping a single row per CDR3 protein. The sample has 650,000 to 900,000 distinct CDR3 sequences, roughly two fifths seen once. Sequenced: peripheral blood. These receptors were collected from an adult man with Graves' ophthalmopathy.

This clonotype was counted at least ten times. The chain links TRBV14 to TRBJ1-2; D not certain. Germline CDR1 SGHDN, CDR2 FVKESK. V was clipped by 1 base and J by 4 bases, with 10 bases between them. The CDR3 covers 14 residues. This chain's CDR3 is CASSQVDPFYGYTF. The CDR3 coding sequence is TGTGCCAGCAGCCAAGTCGACCCTTTCTATGGCTACACCTTC.

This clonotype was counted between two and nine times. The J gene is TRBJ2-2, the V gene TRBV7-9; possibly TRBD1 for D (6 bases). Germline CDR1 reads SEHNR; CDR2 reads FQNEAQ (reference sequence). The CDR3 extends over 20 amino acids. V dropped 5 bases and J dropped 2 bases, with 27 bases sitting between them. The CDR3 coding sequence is TGTGCCAGCAGCCCGCTGGATCCAGGGGCGCCCTTAACCAACACCGGGGAGCTGTTTTTT. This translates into CASSPLDPGAPLTNTGELFF.

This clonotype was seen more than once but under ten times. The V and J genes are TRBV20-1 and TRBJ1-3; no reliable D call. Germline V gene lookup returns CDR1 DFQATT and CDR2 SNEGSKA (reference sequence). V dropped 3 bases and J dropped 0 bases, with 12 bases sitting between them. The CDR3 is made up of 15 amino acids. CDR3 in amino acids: CSARTTATSGNTIYF. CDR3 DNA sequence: TGCAGTGCTAGGACCACAGCGACCTCTGGAAACACCATATATTTT.

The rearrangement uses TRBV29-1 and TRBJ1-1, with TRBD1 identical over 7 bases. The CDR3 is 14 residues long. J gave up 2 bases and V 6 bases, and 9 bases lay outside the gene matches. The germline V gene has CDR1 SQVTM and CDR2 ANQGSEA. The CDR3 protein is CSVSRDRSNTEAFF. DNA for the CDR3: TGCAGCGTGTCCCGGGACAGAAGTAACACTGAAGCTTTCTTT.

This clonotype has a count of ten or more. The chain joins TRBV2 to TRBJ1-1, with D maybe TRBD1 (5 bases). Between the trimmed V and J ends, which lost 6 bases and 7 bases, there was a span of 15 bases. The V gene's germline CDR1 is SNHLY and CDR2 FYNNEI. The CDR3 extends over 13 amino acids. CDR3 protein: CASSGNPGGEAFF. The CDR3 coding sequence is TGTGCCAGCAGCGGCAACCCGGGGGGTGAAGCTTTCTTT.

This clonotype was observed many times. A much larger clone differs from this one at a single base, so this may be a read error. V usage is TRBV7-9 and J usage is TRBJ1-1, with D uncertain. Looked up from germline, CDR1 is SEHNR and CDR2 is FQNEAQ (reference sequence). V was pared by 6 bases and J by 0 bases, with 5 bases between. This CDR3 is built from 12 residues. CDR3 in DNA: TGTGCCAGCAGATGGATGAACACTGAAGCTTTCTTT. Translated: CASRWMNTEAFF.

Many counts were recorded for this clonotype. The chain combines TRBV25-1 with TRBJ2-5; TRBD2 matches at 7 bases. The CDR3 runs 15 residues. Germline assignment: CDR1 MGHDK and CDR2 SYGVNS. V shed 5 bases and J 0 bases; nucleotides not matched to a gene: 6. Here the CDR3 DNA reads TGTGCCAGCAGTTCGAAAGGGAGGGACCAAGAGACCCAGTACTTC. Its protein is CASSSKGRDQETQYF. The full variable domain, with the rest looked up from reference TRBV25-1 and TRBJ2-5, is EADIYQTPRYLVIGTGKKITLECSQTMGHDKMYWYQQDPGMELHLIHYSYGVNSTEKGDLSSESTVSRIRTEHFPLTLESARPSHTSQYLCASSSKGRDQETQYFGPGTRLLVL.

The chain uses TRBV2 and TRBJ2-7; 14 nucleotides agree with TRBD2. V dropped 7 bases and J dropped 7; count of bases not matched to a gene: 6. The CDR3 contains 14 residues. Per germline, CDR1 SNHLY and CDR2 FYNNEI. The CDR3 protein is CASNGLAGGNEQYF. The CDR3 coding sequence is TGTGCCAGCAATGGACTAGCGGGGGGCAATGAGCAGTACTTC.

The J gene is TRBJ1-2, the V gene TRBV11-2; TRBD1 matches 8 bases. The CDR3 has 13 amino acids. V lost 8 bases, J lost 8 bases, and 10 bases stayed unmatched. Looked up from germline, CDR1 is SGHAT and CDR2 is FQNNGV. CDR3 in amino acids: CASSPGQAVGYTF. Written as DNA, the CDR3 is TGTGCCAGCTCCCCGGGACAGGCTGTAGGCTACACCTTC.

The CDR3 loop is CASSRSRTDEEKLFF. The CDR3 DNA reads TGTGCCAGCTCACGGAGCCGGACAGACGAGGAAAAACTGTTTTTT. V usage is TRBV25-1 and J usage is TRBJ1-4; D perhaps matches TRBD1 (6 bases). The germline V gene encodes CDR1 MGHDK and CDR2 SYGVNS. The V end lost 8 bases, the J end lost 8 bases, and 21 bases lay between the germline ends. The CDR3 has 15 amino acids.

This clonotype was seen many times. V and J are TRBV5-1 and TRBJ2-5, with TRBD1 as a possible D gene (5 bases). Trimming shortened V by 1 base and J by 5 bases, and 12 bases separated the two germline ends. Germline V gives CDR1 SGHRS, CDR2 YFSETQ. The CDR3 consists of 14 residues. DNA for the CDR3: TGCGCCAGCAGCTTGAGGCAGGGCTGGGAGACCCAGTACTTC. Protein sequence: CASSLRQGWETQYF.

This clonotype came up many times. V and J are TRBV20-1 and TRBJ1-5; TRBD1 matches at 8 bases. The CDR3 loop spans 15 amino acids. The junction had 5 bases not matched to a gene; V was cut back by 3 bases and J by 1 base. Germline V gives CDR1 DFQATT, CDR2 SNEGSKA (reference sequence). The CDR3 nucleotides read TGCAGTGCTAGTCGACAGGGGACGAGCAATCAGCCCCAGCATTTT. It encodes CSASRQGTSNQPQHF.

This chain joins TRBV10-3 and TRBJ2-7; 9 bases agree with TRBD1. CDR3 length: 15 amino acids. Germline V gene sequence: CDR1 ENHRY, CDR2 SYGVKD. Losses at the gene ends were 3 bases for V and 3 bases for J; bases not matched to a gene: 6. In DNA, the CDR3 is TGTGCCATCAGTGATACGACAGGGGGATACTACGAGCAGTACTTC. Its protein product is CAISDTTGGYYEQYF.

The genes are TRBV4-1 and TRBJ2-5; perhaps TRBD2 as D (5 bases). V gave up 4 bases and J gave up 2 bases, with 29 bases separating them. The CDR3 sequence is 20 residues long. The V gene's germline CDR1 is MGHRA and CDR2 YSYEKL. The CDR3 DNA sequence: TGCGCCAGCAGCCGAAAAGGGAGCAGCAATGGATGGACGGTACAAGAGACCCAGTACTTC. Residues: CASSRKGSSNGWTVQETQYF.

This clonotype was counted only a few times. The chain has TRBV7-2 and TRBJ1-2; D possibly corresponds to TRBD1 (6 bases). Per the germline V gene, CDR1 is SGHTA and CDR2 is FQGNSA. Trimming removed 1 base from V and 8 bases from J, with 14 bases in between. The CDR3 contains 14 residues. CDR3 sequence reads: CASSLVRGMEGYTF. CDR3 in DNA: TGTGCCAGCAGCTTAGTAAGGGGGATGGAGGGCTACACCTTC.

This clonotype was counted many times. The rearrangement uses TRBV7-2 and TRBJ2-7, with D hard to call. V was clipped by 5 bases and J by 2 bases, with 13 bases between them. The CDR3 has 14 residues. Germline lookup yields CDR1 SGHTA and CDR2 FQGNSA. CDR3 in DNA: TGTGCCAGCAGCGAAACGCTCGGGCCCTACGAGCAGTACTTC. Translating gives CASSETLGPYEQYF.

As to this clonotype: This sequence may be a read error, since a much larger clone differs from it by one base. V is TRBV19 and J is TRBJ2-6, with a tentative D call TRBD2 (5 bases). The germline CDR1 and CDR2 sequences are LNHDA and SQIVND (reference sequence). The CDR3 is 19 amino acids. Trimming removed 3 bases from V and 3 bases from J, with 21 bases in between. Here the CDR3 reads CASSMYGHTISGGANVLTF. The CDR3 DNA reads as TGTGCCAGTAGTATGTATGGCCATACAATCAGCGGTGGGGCCAACGTCCTGACTTTC.

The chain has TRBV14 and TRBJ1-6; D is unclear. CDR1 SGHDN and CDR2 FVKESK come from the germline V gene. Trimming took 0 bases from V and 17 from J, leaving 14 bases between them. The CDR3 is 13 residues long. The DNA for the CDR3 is TGTGCCAGCAGCCAAGATCGGGTTTCGAGATTCCACTTT. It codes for CASSQDRVSRFHF.